This is a list of T cell receptor beta chains from one sample in a study of blood T cell repertoires in COVID-19. The repertoire was sequenced with immunoSEQ multiplex PCR; TCRdb's copy has only in-frame clones and lacks some. The table shows about 280,000 clones, with 88% occurring only once. The material sequenced was peripheral blood. All receptors derive from a man aged 18 to 29 with active or convalescent COVID-19. Both conserved end residues are part of each CDR3. Each record gives: J gene, clone size, V gene, D gene, CDR3 protein, CDR3 DNA. A D gene is named only where the DNA matches it firmly. Expanded clones get a size class; other rows say once, few or many, or leave the size out.

>TRBJ2-1|-|TRBV5-5|-
CASSSLLDEQFF
TGTGCCAGCAGCTCTCTTCTCGATGAGCAGTTCTTC
>TRBJ2-6|-|TRBV6-2/TRBV6-3|TRBD1
CASSQGASGANVLTF
TGTGCCAGCAGCCAGGGGGCCTCTGGGGCCAACGTCCTGACTTTC
>TRBJ1-1|few|TRBV18|-
CASSPMGLNTEAFF
TGTGCCAGCTCACCGATGGGGCTGAACACTGAAGCTTTCTTT
>TRBJ1-2|-|TRBV7-8|-
CASSSGRQGWGYTF
TGTGCCAGCAGCTCCGGCCGCCAGGGTTGGGGCTACACCTTC
>TRBJ1-2|once|TRBV7-8|-
CASSLRGTNYGYTF
TGTGCCAGCAGCTTAAGAGGGACTAACTATGGCTACACCTTC
>TRBJ2-1|-|TRBV5-1|TRBD2
CASSSGLADYNEQFF
TGCGCCAGCAGCTCGGGACTAGCCGACTACAATGAGCAGTTCTTC
>TRBJ2-3|-|TRBV7-6|-
CASSLRGAGSTDTQYF
TGTGCCAGCAGCTTACGCGGGGCGGGAAGCACAGATACGCAGTATTTT
>TRBJ2-1|-|TRBV7-2|TRBD2
CASSLALLAGIHNEQFF
TGTGCCAGCAGCTTAGCCCTCCTAGCGGGGATCCACAATGAGCAGTTCTTC
>TRBJ2-7|-|TRBV4-1|TRBD1
CASSQSRGPNSYEQYF
TGCGCCAGCAGCCAAAGCAGGGGGCCTAACTCCTACGAGCAGTACTTC
>TRBJ2-1|-|TRBV5-6|-
CASSWAGTEQFF
TGTGCCAGCAGCTGGGCCGGGACAGAGCAGTTCTTC
>TRBJ1-3|-|TRBV6-5|TRBD1
CASRSGGPGNTIYF
TGTGCCAGCAGGTCAGGGGGACCGGGAAACACCATATATTTT
>TRBJ1-1|many|TRBV6-5|-
CASKQVGLTIEAFF
TGTGCCAGCAAACAGGTTGGGTTAACGATTGAAGCTTTCTTT
>TRBJ1-1|-|TRBV3-1/TRBV3-2|TRBD1
CASSRGQGTNTEAFF
TGTGCCAGCAGTAGGGGGCAGGGGACGAACACTGAAGCTTTCTTT
>TRBJ1-2|-|TRBV3-1/TRBV3-2|-
CASSQDSPVTVNYGYTF
TGTGCCAGCAGCCAAGATTCCCCCGTTACTGTTAACTATGGCTACACCTTC
>TRBJ2-3|-|TRBV9|TRBD1
CASSVVAGQGAISTDTQYF
TGTGCCAGCAGCGTAGTAGCGGGACAGGGGGCGATTAGCACAGATACGCAGTATTTT
>TRBJ2-4|-|TRBV27|TRBD1
CASSNRQGTKNIQYF
TGTGCCAGCAGCAATAGACAGGGAACCAAAAACATTCAGTACTTC
>TRBJ1-2|-|TRBV19|TRBD1
CASSRGQRANYGYTF
TGTGCCAGTAGTAGGGGACAGAGAGCTAACTATGGCTACACCTTC
>TRBJ2-3|-|TRBV18|-
CASSPSRGLFVSDTQYF
TGTGCCAGCTCACCAAGCCGGGGTTTGTTTGTATCAGATACGCAGTATTTT
>TRBJ2-7|-|TRBV5-1|TRBD1
CASSFQGDSYEQYF
TGCGCCAGCAGCTTCCAGGGGGATTCCTACGAGCAGTACTTC
>TRBJ2-7|once|TRBV28|TRBD1
CASSPDVRTGHHEQYF
TGTGCCAGCAGTCCCGACGTACGGACAGGCCATCACGAGCAGTACTTC
>TRBJ1-5|-|TRBV7-9|-
CASSLGIQPQHF
TGTGCCAGCAGCTTAGGTATTCAGCCCCAGCATTTT
>TRBJ1-5|-|TRBV7-9|-
CASSFGQYSNQPQHF
TGTGCCAGCAGCTTTGGGCAATATAGCAATCAGCCCCAGCATTTT
>TRBJ1-6|-|TRBV7-8|-
CASSLWVQGGDSPLHF
TGTGCCAGCAGCTTATGGGTACAGGGTGGGGATTCACCCCTCCACTTT
>TRBJ2-7|-|TRBV6-5|TRBD2
CASSTRGGIEQYF
TGTGCCAGCAGTACCCGGGGGGGTATCGAGCAGTACTTC
>TRBJ2-7|-|TRBV9|-
CASSVGSGQSYEQYF
TGTGCCAGCAGCGTAGGTTCGGGACAATCCTACGAGCAGTACTTC
>TRBJ2-2|once|TRBV5-1|TRBD1
CASSETGQGNTGELFF
TGCGCCAGCAGCGAAACGGGACAGGGTAACACCGGGGAGCTGTTTTTT
>TRBJ2-1|once|TRBV15|TRBD2
CATSRSVAGGPYEQFF
TGTGCCACCAGCAGATCCGTAGCGGGGGGCCCGTATGAGCAGTTCTTC
>TRBJ2-2|-|TRBV19|TRBD2
CASSATSSYTGELFF
TGTGCCAGTAGTGCGACTAGCAGCTACACCGGGGAGCTGTTTTTT
>TRBJ1-5|-|TRBV7-6|-
CASSRDPNSNQPQHF
TGTGCCAGCAGCCGAGATCCTAATAGCAATCAGCCCCAGCATTTT
>TRBJ1-2|once|TRBV9|-
CASSVAAGANYGYTF
TGTGCCAGCAGCGTAGCGGCTGGGGCCAACTATGGCTACACCTTC
>TRBJ2-7|-|TRBV6-2/TRBV6-3|TRBD1
CASSYPGQGGSSYEQYF
TGTGCCAGCAGTTACCCGGGACAGGGCGGGAGCTCCTACGAGCAGTACTTC
>TRBJ2-3|-|TRBV5-4|-
CASSLSSRGSDTQYF
TGTGCCAGCAGCTTGTCGTCGAGGGGGTCAGATACGCAGTATTTT
>TRBJ2-6|once|TRBV2|-
CASKRISNVLTF
TGTGCCAGCAAGCGAATATCTAACGTCCTGACTTTC